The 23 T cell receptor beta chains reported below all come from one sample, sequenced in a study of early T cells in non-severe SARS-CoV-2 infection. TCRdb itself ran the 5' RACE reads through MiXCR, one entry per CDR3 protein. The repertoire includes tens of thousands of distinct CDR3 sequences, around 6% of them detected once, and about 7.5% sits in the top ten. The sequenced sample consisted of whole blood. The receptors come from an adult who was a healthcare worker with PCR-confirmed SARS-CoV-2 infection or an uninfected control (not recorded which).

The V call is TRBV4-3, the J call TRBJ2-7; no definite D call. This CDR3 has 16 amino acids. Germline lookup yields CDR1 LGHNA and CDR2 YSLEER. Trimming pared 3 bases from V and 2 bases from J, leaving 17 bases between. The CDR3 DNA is TGCGCCAGCAGCCAGGACGTTGCGAACCACCCCTACGAGCAGTACTTC. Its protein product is CASSQDVANHPYEQYF.

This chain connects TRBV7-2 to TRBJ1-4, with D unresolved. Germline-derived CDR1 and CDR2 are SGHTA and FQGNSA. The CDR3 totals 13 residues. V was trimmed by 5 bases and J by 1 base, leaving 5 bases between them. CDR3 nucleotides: TGTGCCAGCAGCCGAAGAACTAATGAAAAACTGTTTTTT. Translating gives CASSRRTNEKLFF.

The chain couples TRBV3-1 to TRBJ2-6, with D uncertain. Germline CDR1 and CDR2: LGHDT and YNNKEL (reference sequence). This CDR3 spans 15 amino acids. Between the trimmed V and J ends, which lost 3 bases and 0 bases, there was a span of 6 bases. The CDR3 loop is CASSHVGSGANVLTF. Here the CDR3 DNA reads TGTGCCAGCAGCCACGTAGGCTCTGGGGCCAACGTCCTGACTTTC.

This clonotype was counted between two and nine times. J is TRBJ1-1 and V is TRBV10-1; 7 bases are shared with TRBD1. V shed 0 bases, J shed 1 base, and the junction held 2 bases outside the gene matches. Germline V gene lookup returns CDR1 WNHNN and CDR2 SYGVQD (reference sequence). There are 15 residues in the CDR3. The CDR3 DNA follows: TGCGCCAGCAGTGAGTCCAGACAGGGGAACACTGAAGCTTTCTTT. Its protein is CASSESRQGNTEAFF.

The CDR3 DNA is TGTGCCAGCAGCCGATACTCAGAGCAGTACTTC. This codes for CASSRYSEQYF. The chain links TRBV14 to TRBJ2-7; D is uncertain. Germline CDR1 reads SGHDN; CDR2 reads FVKESK. V was pared by 4 bases and J by 7 bases, with 8 bases between. The CDR3 has 11 amino acids.

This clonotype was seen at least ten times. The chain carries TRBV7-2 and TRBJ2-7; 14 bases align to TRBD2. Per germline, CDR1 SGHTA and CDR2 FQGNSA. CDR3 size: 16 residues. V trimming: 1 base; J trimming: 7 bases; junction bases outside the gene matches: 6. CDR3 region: CASSLGTSGRSGEQYF. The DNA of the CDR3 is TGTGCCAGCAGCTTAGGGACTAGCGGGAGGTCGGGGGAGCAGTACTTC.

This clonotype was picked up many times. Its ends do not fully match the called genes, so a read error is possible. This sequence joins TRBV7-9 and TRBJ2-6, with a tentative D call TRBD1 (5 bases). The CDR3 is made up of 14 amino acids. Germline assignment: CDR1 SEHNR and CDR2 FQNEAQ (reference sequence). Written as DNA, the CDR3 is TGTGCCAGCAGCACCTTGTCTGGGGCCAACGTCCTGACCTTC. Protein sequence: CASSTLSGANVLTF.

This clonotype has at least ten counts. In nucleotides, the CDR3 is TGTGCCAGCACTTCAGGACAGAAGTTCTCCTACGAGCAGTACTTC. It encodes CASTSGQKFSYEQYF. The V call is TRBV6-2 or TRBV6-3, the J call TRBJ2-7; D might be TRBD1 (6 bases). The CDR3 is made up of 15 amino acids. Trimming shortened V by 7 bases and J by 0 bases, and 16 bases separated the two germline ends. Germline CDR1 MNHEY, CDR2 SVGEGT.

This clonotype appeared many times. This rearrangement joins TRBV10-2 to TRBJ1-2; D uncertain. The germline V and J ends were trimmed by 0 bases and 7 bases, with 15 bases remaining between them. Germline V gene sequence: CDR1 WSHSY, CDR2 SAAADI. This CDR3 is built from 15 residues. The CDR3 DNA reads TGCGCCAGCAGTGAGTCGAGCCTAAAAGGGTCTGGCTACACCTTC. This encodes CASSESSLKGSGYTF.

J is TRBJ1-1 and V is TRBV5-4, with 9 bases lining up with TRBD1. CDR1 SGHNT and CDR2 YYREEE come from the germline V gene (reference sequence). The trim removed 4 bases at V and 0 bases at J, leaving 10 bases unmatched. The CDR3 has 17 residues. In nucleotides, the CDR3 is TGTGCCAGCAGCCAGGACAGGGGCGGCAAAATGAACACTGAAGCTTTCTTT. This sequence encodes CASSQDRGGKMNTEAFF.

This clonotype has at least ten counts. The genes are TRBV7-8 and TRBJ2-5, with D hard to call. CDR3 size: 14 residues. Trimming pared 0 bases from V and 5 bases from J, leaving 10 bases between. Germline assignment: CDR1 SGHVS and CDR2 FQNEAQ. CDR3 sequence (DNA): TGTGCCAGCAGCTTAGCGACCGTGGCGGAGACCCAGTACTTC. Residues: CASSLATVAETQYF.

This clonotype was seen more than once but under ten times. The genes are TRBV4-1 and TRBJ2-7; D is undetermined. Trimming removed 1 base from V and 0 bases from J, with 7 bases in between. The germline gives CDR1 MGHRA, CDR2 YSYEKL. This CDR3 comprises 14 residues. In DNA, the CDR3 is TGCGCCAGCAGCCAAGCGGCATTCTCCTACGAGCAGTACTTC. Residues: CASSQAAFSYEQYF.

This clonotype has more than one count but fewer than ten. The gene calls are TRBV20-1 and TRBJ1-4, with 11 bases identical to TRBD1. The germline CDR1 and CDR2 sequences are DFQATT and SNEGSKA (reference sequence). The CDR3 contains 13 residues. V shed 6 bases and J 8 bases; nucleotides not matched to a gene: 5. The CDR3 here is CSAGTGGNEKLFF. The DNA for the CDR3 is TGCAGTGCAGGGACAGGGGGAAACGAAAAACTGTTTTTT.

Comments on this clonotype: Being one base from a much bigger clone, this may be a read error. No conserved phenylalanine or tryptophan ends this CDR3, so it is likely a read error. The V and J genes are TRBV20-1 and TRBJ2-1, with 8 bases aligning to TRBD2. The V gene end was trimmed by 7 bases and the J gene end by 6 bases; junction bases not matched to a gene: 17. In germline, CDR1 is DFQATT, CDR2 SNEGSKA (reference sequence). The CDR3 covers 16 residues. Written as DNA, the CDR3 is TGCAGTGTCTCGCGATCAGCGGGAGCGCCGTTCAATGAGCAGTTCTCC. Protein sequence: CSVSRSAGAPFNEQFS.

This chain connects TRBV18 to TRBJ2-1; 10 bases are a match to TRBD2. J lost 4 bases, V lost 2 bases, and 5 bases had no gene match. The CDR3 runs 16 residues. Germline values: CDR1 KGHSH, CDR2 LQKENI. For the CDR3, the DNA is TGTGCCAGCTCACCAGACCCAGCGGGAGGGTACAATGAGCAGTTCTTC. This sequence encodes CASSPDPAGGYNEQFF. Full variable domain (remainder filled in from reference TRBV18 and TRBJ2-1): NAGVMQNPRHLVRRRGQEARLRCSPMKGHSHVYWYRQLPEEGLKFMVYLQKENIIDESGMPKERFSAEFPKEGPSILRIQQVVRGDSAAYFCASSPDPAGGYNEQFFGPGTRLTVL.

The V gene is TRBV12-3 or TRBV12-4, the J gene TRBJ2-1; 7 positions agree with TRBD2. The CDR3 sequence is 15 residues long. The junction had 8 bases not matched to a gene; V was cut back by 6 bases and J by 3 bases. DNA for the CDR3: TGTGCCAGCAGGGAAGCGGGAAGCTTCTACAATGAGCAGTTCTTC. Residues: CASREAGSFYNEQFF.

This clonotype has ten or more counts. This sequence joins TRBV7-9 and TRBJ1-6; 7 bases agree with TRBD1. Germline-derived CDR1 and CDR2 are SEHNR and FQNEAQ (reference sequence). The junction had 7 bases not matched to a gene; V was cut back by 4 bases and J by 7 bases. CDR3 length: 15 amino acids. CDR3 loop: CASSSRTGGNSPLHF. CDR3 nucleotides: TGTGCCAGCAGCTCACGGACAGGAGGGAATTCACCCCTCCACTTT.

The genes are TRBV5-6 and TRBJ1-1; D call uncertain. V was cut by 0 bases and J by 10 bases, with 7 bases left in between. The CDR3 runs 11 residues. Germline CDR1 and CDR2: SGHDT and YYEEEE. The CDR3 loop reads CASSLGTGAFF. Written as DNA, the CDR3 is TGTGCCAGCAGCTTGGGGACCGGAGCTTTCTTT.

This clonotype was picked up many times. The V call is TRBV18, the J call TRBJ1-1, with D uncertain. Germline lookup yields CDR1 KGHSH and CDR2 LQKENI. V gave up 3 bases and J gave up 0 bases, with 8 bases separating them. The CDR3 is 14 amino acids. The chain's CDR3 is CASSPFGVNTEAFF. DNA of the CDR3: TGTGCCAGCTCACCGTTCGGGGTGAACACTGAAGCTTTCTTT.

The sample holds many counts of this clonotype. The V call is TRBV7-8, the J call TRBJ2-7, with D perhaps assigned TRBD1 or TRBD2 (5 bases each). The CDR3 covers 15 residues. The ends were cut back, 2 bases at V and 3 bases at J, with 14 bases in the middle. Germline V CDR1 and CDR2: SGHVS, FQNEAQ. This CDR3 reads CASSLRSGAGYEQYF. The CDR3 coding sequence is TGTGCCAGCAGCTTAAGGTCCGGGGCGGGCTACGAGCAGTACTTC.

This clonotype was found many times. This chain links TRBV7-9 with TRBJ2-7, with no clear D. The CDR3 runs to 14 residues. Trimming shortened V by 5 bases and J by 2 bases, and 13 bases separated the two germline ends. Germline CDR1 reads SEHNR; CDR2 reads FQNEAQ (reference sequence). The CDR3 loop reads CASSPSGGPYEQYF. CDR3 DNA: TGTGCCAGCAGCCCCTCCGGCGGACCCTACGAGCAGTACTTC.

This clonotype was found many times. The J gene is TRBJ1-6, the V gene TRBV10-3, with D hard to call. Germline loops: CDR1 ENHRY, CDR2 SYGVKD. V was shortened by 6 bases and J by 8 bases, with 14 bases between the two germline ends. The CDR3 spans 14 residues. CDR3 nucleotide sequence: TGTGCCATCAGGCAGAGGGAGGGAGATTCACCCCTCCACTTT. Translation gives CAIRQREGDSPLHF.

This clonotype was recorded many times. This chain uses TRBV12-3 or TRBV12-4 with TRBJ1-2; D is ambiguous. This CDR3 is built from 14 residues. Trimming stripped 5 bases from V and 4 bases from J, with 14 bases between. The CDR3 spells CASSHLSIGYGYTF. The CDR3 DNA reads TGTGCCAGCAGTCATCTTAGTATCGGCTATGGCTACACCTTC.